The 18 T cell receptor beta chains below were found in one sample sequenced in a study of blood T cell repertoires in COVID-19. TCRdb's copy holds only in-frame clones and misses some; the assay was immunoSEQ multiplex PCR. Seen here are fewer than 300,000 clones, about four fifths observed once, and the top ten hold under 3%. Source material: peripheral blood. These receptor sequences come from a woman aged 55 to 70 with active or convalescent COVID-19.

The chain recombines TRBV21-1 with TRBJ1-2; the table gives TRBD1 as D, unverified against the DNA. TRBV21-1 is a documented pseudogene. The length of the CDR3 is 15 residues. CDR3: CASSSRQGARYGYTF. In DNA form, the CDR3 reads TGTGCCAGCAGCAGCCGACAGGGGGCGAGGTATGGCTACACCTTC.

This clone is a singleton in its sample. The chain links TRBV19 to TRBJ1-5; 7 bases map to TRBD1. This CDR3 is built from 15 residues. Unmatched junction bases numbered 4, after V lost 3 bases and J lost 2 bases. Germline V gene sequence: CDR1 LNHDA, CDR2 SQIVND (reference sequence). CDR3 protein: CASSIGQAGNQPQHF. DNA of the CDR3: TGTGCCAGTAGTATTGGACAGGCCGGCAATCAGCCCCAGCATTTT. The full variable domain, rest sourced from reference TRBV19 and TRBJ1-5, is DGGITQSPKYLFRKEGQNVTLSCEQNLNHDAMYWYRQDPGQGLRLIYYSQIVNDFQKGDIAEGYSVSREKKESFPLTVTSAQKNPTAFYLCASSIGQAGNQPQHFGDGTRLSIL.

This chain links TRBV5-6 with TRBJ1-5, with 7 bases aligning to TRBD1. This CDR3 comprises 13 residues. Germline assignment: CDR1 SGHDT and CDR2 YYEEEE. J gave up 7 bases and V 2 bases, and 3 bases lay outside the gene matches. The CDR3 is CASSFGTEQPQHF. The CDR3 DNA is TGTGCCAGCAGCTTCGGGACAGAACAGCCCCAGCATTTT.

This chain joins TRBV14 and TRBJ1-2; possible D gene TRBD1, 5 bases. Trimming took 2 bases from V and 7 from J, leaving 11 bases between them. The germline CDR1 and CDR2 sequences are SGHDN and FVKESK. The CDR3 is 13 amino acids. The CDR3, as DNA: TGTGCCAGCAGCCAACCCCGGGGGGGTGGCTACACCTTC. It is translated as CASSQPRGGGYTF.

This chain connects TRBV3-1 (or the pseudogene TRBV3-2) to TRBJ1-3; 7 bases align to TRBD1. J lost 8 bases, V lost 0 bases, and 13 bases had no gene match. The CDR3 sequence is 17 residues long. Looked up from germline, CDR1 is LGHDT and CDR2 is YNNKEL (reference sequence). The CDR3: CASSQDLGGAGGDTIYF. For the CDR3, the DNA is TGTGCCAGCAGCCAAGATTTAGGGGGCGCAGGGGGAGACACCATATATTTT.

The V and J genes are TRBV19 and TRBJ2-3, with D perhaps matching TRBD1 (5 bases). V dropped 4 bases and J dropped 3 bases, with 8 bases sitting between them. CDR1 is LNHDA, CDR2 SQIVND, per germline (reference sequence). The CDR3 has 13 residues. CDR3 protein: CASSTDRTDTQYF. The CDR3 DNA reads as TGTGCCAGTAGTACCGACAGAACAGATACGCAGTATTTT.

The chain carries TRBV9 and TRBJ1-4; TRBD1 aligns across 8 bases. Per germline, CDR1 SGDLS and CDR2 YYNGEE. CDR3 size: 16 residues. The J segment lost 7 bases and the V segment lost 2 bases, leaving 10 bases of the junction unmatched. The CDR3, as DNA: TGTGCCAGCAGCGTCCGACCGGGACAGGAAGGTGAAAAACTGTTTTTT. It specifies CASSVRPGQEGEKLFF.

This rearrangement joins TRBV2 to TRBJ2-1; TRBD1 is a possible D gene (5 bases). The V end lost 4 bases, the J end lost 7 bases, and 14 bases lay between the germline ends. CDR1 is SNHLY and CDR2 is FYNNEI in the germline V gene. The CDR3 consists of 14 residues. The chain's CDR3 is CASSGGLPRNEQFF. The CDR3 DNA reads TGTGCCAGCAGTGGGGGCCTTCCTCGGAATGAGCAGTTCTTC.

The chain couples TRBV19 to TRBJ1-2; 8 bases match TRBD1. V trimming: 4 bases; J trimming: 4 bases; junction bases outside the gene matches: 8. CDR1 and CDR2 from the germline V gene are LNHDA and SQIVND (reference sequence). CDR3 length: 15 residues. CDR3 residues: CASSRTGSLLYGYTF. CDR3 sequence (DNA): TGTGCCAGTAGTAGGACAGGGTCCCTCCTCTATGGCTACACCTTC.

A few counts support this clone. The chain has TRBV7-2 and TRBJ1-6, with D perhaps TRBD1 (5 bases). CDR3 length: 15 residues. Trimming pared 5 bases from V and 0 bases from J, leaving 8 bases between. Germline values: CDR1 SGHTA, CDR2 FQGNSA. The CDR3 reads CASSTDSSYNSPLHF. The CDR3 DNA reads TGTGCCAGCAGCACCGACAGCTCCTATAATTCACCCCTCCACTTT.

V usage is TRBV4-3 and J usage is TRBJ1-2; D uncertain. CDR3 length: 16 amino acids. Trimming removed 0 bases from V and 4 bases from J, with 15 bases in between. Germline CDR1 LGHNA, CDR2 YSLEER. The CDR3 DNA follows: TGCGCCAGCAGCCAAGATCAGTACCCGGGTCCCTATGGCTACACCTTC. This translates into CASSQDQYPGPYGYTF.

V is TRBV7-9 and J is TRBJ1-2, with 7 bases lining up with TRBD1. Germline CDR1 is SEHNR and CDR2 is FQNEAQ (reference sequence). The J segment lost 4 bases and the V segment lost 2 bases, leaving 4 bases of the junction unmatched. The CDR3 is 14 amino acids. The DNA for the CDR3 is TGTGCCAGCAGCTTAAACGGACAGGTCTATGGCTACACCTTC. Its protein is CASSLNGQVYGYTF.

This sequence joins TRBV23-1 and TRBJ2-7; D perhaps matches TRBD2 (6 bases). TRBV23-1 falls under the ORF class, with uncertain function. The CDR3 totals 15 residues. Trimming took off 8 bases at V and 3 bases at J, with 20 bases between the two ends. The CDR3 nucleotides read TGCGCCAGCGCCGGGAGCGTCCGACCGGTCTACGAGCAGTACTTC. Its translation: CASAGSVRPVYEQYF.

J is TRBJ1-1 and V is TRBV15; 8 bases line up with TRBD1. This CDR3 has 15 residues. Germline values: CDR1 LNHNV, CDR2 YYDKDF (reference sequence). The ends lost 1 base at V and 1 base at J; junction bases unmatched: 2. DNA for the CDR3: TGTGCCACCAGCAGAGCAGGGGGCCCGAACACTGAAGCTTTCTTT. Protein: CATSRAGGPNTEAFF.

V and J are TRBV27 and TRBJ2-7; 8 nucleotides agree with TRBD1. V was clipped by 5 bases and J by 5 bases; unmatched bases: 14. This CDR3 comprises 16 residues. The V gene's germline CDR1 is MNHEY and CDR2 SMNVEV (reference sequence). The CDR3 loop reads CASSTRTGLSGDEQYF. DNA for the CDR3: TGTGCCAGCAGTACCCGGACAGGGTTATCGGGGGACGAGCAGTACTTC.

The J gene is TRBJ1-4, the V gene TRBV29-1; TRBD1 matches 9 bases. Germline V gene lookup returns CDR1 SQVTM and CDR2 ANQGSEA. With V trimmed by 6 bases and J by 6 bases, 8 bases remained unmatched. This CDR3 region has 14 residues. CDR3 sequence reads: CSVGPGQGDEKLFF. For the CDR3, the DNA is TGCAGCGTGGGGCCGGGACAGGGTGATGAAAAACTGTTTTTT.

V gene TRBV19 combines with J gene TRBJ2-3, with D unresolved. CDR1 is LNHDA, CDR2 SQIVND, per germline (reference sequence). Trimming cost V 3 bases and J 5 bases, with 12 bases left between them. The CDR3 spans 14 residues. CDR3 bases: TGTGCCAGTAGTATTGGCACAGCACGAGATACGCAGTATTTT. As protein: CASSIGTARDTQYF.

V usage is TRBV25-1 and J usage is TRBJ1-2, with 10 bases matching TRBD1. The V and J ends lost 6 bases and 4 bases, in that order; junction bases with no gene match: 5. This CDR3 spans 14 amino acids. The germline V gene has CDR1 MGHDK and CDR2 SYGVNS. The CDR3 sequence is CASRETGGAYGYTF. CDR3 in DNA: TGTGCCAGCAGAGAGACAGGGGGCGCCTATGGCTACACCTTC.